The source of this T cell receptor (beta chain) is a study of CD8+ T cells in alopecia areata. In each case, RNA was isolated and then reverse transcribed into cDNA as the sequencing template. Sequenced by immunoSEQ multiplex PCR; TCRdb stores in-frame clones only, minus some. The sample lists roughly 100,000 clones, 65% to 90% occurring once. CDR1 LGHNA and CDR2 YNFKEQ come from the germline V gene. V lost 0 bases and J 0 bases, leaving 12 bases between the germline ends. CDR3 length equals 16 residues. Note on this clone: Its antigen is currently unknown.

Findings and caveats of the study: Many expanded lesional clones stayed in scalp and blood while on tofacitinib. Among the cells sequenced in scalp samples are also the resident alphabeta T cells of normal skin.

The treatment: oral pan-JAK inhibitor, 5-10 mg twice daily. This sequence joins TRBV4-2 and TRBJ2-7; tentatively, D is TRBD2 (6 bases). The sequencing here drew on CD8+ T cells sorted from blood, taken around week 34, from a patient treated with tofacitinib. The TCR was taken from a human donor with alopecia areata. CDR3: CASSQEAGGTSYEQYF. The CDR3 DNA reads as TGTGCCAGCAGCCAAGAAGCTGGCGGGACCTCCTACGAGCAGTACTTC.